The 22 T cell receptor beta chains given below trace back to one sample, sequenced in a study of blood T cells in healthy people across ages. PCR was performed a second time for about 7 to 12 cycles using a sample-barcoded 5' primer and a J-beta primer mix. Each CDR3 protein is one row after TCRdb ran MiXCR on the 5' RACE reads. This table holds hundreds of thousands of distinct CDR3 sequences, about 62% found once. The sequenced material came from blood. Receptor source: a man aged 25 to 45 in good health.

This chain joins TRBV20-1 and TRBJ1-5; D unclear. Germline V gene data show CDR1 as DFQATT and CDR2 as SNEGSKA (reference sequence). The CDR3 is made up of 12 amino acids. Deletions cut 5 bases from V and 4 bases from J, with 9 bases between. CDR3 amino acids: CSAWVFNQPQHF. In DNA form, the CDR3 reads TGCAGTGCTTGGGTCTTTAATCAGCCCCAGCATTTT.

The count of this clonotype is one. CDR3 in amino acids: CSVSTAINSPLHF. The CDR3 nucleotides are TGCAGCGTTAGCACGGCAATTAATTCACCCCTCCACTTT. This chain uses TRBV29-1 with TRBJ1-6; D gene uncertain. Per the germline V gene, CDR1 is SQVTM and CDR2 is ANQGSEA. The CDR3 consists of 13 residues. Trimming left V 5 bases short and J 6 bases short, with 11 bases between.

The J gene is TRBJ1-6, the V gene TRBV2; D is uncertain. This CDR3 is built from 15 residues. The germline V gene has CDR1 SNHLY and CDR2 FYNNEI. V was pared by 2 bases and J by 7 bases, with 12 bases between. The CDR3 is CASSEHLGGNSPLHF. CDR3 nucleotide sequence: TGTGCCAGCAGTGAACACCTGGGAGGCAATTCACCCCTCCACTTT.

The chain recombines TRBV5-1 with TRBJ2-7; D tentatively fits TRBD1 or TRBD2 (5 bases each). Trimming took 4 bases from V and 0 from J, leaving 14 bases between them. Germline lookup yields CDR1 SGHRS and CDR2 YFSETQ. This CDR3 comprises 15 residues. CDR3 sequence (DNA): TGCGCCAGCAGCCACGGAGAGGGGTACTCCTACGAGCAGTACTTC. It encodes CASSHGEGYSYEQYF.

This chain connects TRBV28 to TRBJ2-3, with D possibly matching TRBD1 (5 bases). Germline assignment: CDR1 MDHEN and CDR2 SYDVKM. The CDR3 consists of 16 residues. Trimming cost V 5 bases and J 4 bases, with 19 bases left between them. Here the CDR3 DNA reads TGTGCCAGCAGTCTTGAAGGGGAAGCCTTCCCAGATACGCAGTATTTT. This encodes CASSLEGEAFPDTQYF.

Note on this clonotype: Because it lacks the conserved phenylalanine or tryptophan at the end, this CDR3 is likely a read error. The rearrangement links TRBV12-3 or TRBV12-4 to TRBJ2-2; D is perhaps TRBD1 (5 bases). Trimming left V 6 bases short and J 3 bases short, with 14 bases between. This CDR3 region has 15 residues. This CDR3 reads CASSYQGPDTGELFS. The CDR3 DNA is TGTGCCAGCAGCTATCAGGGTCCCGACACCGGGGAGCTGTTTTCT.

This rearrangement joins TRBV12-3 or TRBV12-4 to TRBJ2-1, with D perhaps matching TRBD1 or TRBD2 (5 bases each). The V end lost 3 bases, the J end lost 4 bases, and 13 bases lay between the germline ends. The CDR3 loop spans 15 amino acids. The CDR3 coding sequence is TGTGCCAGCAGTTTCGGGGACGGCTCTTACAATGAGCAGTTCTTC. Its translation is CASSFGDGSYNEQFF.

The chain carries TRBV10-3 and TRBJ2-1; a weak D match, TRBD2 (6 bases). CDR1 is ENHRY and CDR2 is SYGVKD in the germline V gene. This CDR3 comprises 14 residues. Trimming removed 7 bases from V and 3 bases from J, with 13 bases in between. The CDR3 sequence: CAIKTGTVYNEQFF. The CDR3 DNA is TGTGCCATCAAGACCGGGACTGTCTACAATGAGCAGTTCTTC.

The chain uses TRBV5-4 and TRBJ2-1; D is undetermined. The CDR3 is made up of 13 amino acids. V lost 1 base and J 9 bases, leaving 11 bases between the germline ends. Germline V gene lookup returns CDR1 SGHNT and CDR2 YYREEE (reference sequence). The CDR3 region is CASSLNDRSEQFF. CDR3 in DNA: TGTGCCAGCAGCTTGAATGACCGGAGTGAGCAGTTCTTC. The complete variable domain, with remaining parts taken from reference TRBV5-4 and TRBJ2-1, reads ETGVTQSPTHLIKTRGQQVTLRCSSQSGHNTVSWYQQALGQGPQFIFQYYREEENGRGNFPPRFSGLQFPNYSSELNVNALELDDSALYLCASSLNDRSEQFFGPGTRLTVL.

This clonotype was picked up a small number of times. DNA for the CDR3: TGTGCCAGCAGCTTAGGGAGCGGGCTTCGGTACTTC. Translation: CASSLGSGLRYF. The V call is TRBV7-2, the J call TRBJ2-7; the D gene is possibly TRBD2 (6 bases). The CDR3 has 12 amino acids. The V gene's germline CDR1 is SGHTA and CDR2 FQGNSA. V lost 1 base, J lost 12 bases, and 13 bases lay in between.

This chain links TRBV10-3 with TRBJ2-5, with 10 bases aligning to TRBD2. CDR1 is ENHRY and CDR2 is SYGVKD in the germline V gene. Germline trimming cut 5 bases from V and 11 bases from J; bases unmatched to any gene: 14. This CDR3 comprises 15 residues. As DNA, the CDR3 is TGTGCCATCAGTACCAGCGGGAGGGTTACTACGAATCAGTACTTC. Residues: CAISTSGRVTTNQYF.

Only a few counts were recorded for this clonotype. The gene calls are TRBV29-1 and TRBJ2-6, with D unresolved. The germline gives CDR1 SQVTM, CDR2 ANQGSEA. CDR3 length: 14 amino acids. Trimming took off 5 bases at V and 1 base at J, with 9 bases between the two ends. The CDR3 is CSVNTGSGANVLTF. CDR3 coding DNA: TGCAGCGTTAATACCGGGTCTGGGGCCAACGTCCTGACTTTC.

Comments on this clonotype: Mismatch with germline at one junction end may stem from a read error. The chain links TRBV6-6 to TRBJ2-1, with 8 positions matching TRBD2. The CDR3 covers 14 residues. Germline-derived CDR1 and CDR2 are MNHNY and SVGAGI (reference sequence). Written as DNA, the CDR3 is TGTGTCAGCAGTTACAACGGGGGGGCCAGTGAGCAGTTCTTC. Its translation: CVSSYNGGASEQFF.

A few counts support this clonotype. The CDR3 sequence is CATQQATGANVLTF. In DNA form, the CDR3 reads TGCGCCACCCAGCAGGCTACTGGGGCCAACGTCCTGACTTTC. The chain couples TRBV5-1 to TRBJ2-6; D call uncertain. Germline CDR1 reads SGHRS; CDR2 reads YFSETQ. V was cut by 9 bases and J by 2 bases, with 12 bases left in between. The CDR3 totals 14 residues.

The rearrangement links TRBV7-3 to TRBJ2-1; no definite D call. Germline V gene data show CDR1 as SGHTA and CDR2 as FQGTGA. V was cut by 5 bases and J by 7 bases, with 9 bases left in between. The CDR3 has 12 amino acids. The CDR3 DNA is TGTGCCAGCAGCCCACAGAGAAATGAGCAGTTCTTC. This gives the protein CASSPQRNEQFF.

The chain employs TRBV3-1 and TRBJ2-5; D may be TRBD1 or TRBD2 (5 bases each). Germline CDR1 is LGHDT and CDR2 is YNNKEL (reference sequence). V dropped 5 bases and J dropped 11 bases, with 21 bases sitting between them. CDR3 size: 14 residues. As DNA, the CDR3 is TGTGCCAGCAGCGTAGGGACCATCGACCATGAGCAGTACTTC. The encoded protein is CASSVGTIDHEQYF.

The chain carries TRBV21-1 and TRBJ2-5; no check of the table's D call, TRBD2, against the DNA was made. TRBV21-1 is flagged as a pseudogene. The CDR3 runs 16 residues. The CDR3 here is CASSKDLTLPKLIQYF. The CDR3 coding sequence is TGTGCCAGCAGCAAAGATCTGACGCTCCCCAAACTAATCCAGTACTTC.

The rearrangement uses TRBV12-3 or TRBV12-4 and TRBJ1-6; D ambiguous. V was shortened by 6 bases and J by 11 bases, with 14 bases between the two germline ends. The CDR3 is made up of 13 amino acids. CDR3 nucleotide sequence: TGTGCCAGCAGGCCCCAAGGGTCCCCACCCCTCCACTTT. Translation gives CASRPQGSPPLHF.

This clonotype has only a few counts. The CDR3 bases are TGTGCCAGCAGTTTAGTAGGGAATAATTCACCCCTCCACTTT. Translation gives CASSLVGNNSPLHF. The chain couples TRBV12-3 or TRBV12-4 to TRBJ1-6; D is ambiguous. Trimming pared 1 base from V and 5 bases from J, leaving 6 bases between. The CDR3 totals 14 residues.

The gene calls are TRBV2 and TRBJ2-5; 7 bases agree with TRBD2. There are 16 residues in the CDR3. Germline CDR1 SNHLY, CDR2 FYNNEI. V trimming: 6 bases; J trimming: 1 base; junction bases outside the gene matches: 11. The DNA for the CDR3 is TGTGCCAGCAGCGGAAAGCGGGGCGAGATCCAAGAGACCCAGTACTTC. Its translation is CASSGKRGEIQETQYF. Full variable domain (missing parts from reference TRBV2 and TRBJ2-5): EPEVTQTPSHQVTQMGQEVILRCVPISNHLYFYWYRQILGQKVEFLVSFYNNEISEKSEIFDDQFSVERPDGSNFTLKIRSTKLEDSAMYFCASSGKRGEIQETQYFGPGTRLLVL.

This sequence joins TRBV24-1 and TRBJ1-1, with D unresolved. The CDR3 covers 13 residues. Germline-derived CDR1 and CDR2 are KGHDR and SFDVKD. The V end was cut by 8 bases, the J end by 1 base, with 10 bases between. The CDR3 protein is CATIADSNTEAFF. CDR3 sequence (DNA): TGTGCCACCATCGCGGACTCGAACACTGAAGCTTTCTTT.

This chain's CDR3 is CASSQGTGETQYF. The CDR3 DNA reads as TGTGCCAGCAGCCAGGGGACAGGAGAGACCCAGTACTTC. The chain recombines TRBV3-1 with TRBJ2-5, with 8 bases lining up with TRBD1. In germline, CDR1 is LGHDT, CDR2 YNNKEL (reference sequence). This CDR3 spans 13 amino acids. The V gene end was trimmed by 3 bases and the J gene end by 4 bases; junction bases not matched to a gene: 1.